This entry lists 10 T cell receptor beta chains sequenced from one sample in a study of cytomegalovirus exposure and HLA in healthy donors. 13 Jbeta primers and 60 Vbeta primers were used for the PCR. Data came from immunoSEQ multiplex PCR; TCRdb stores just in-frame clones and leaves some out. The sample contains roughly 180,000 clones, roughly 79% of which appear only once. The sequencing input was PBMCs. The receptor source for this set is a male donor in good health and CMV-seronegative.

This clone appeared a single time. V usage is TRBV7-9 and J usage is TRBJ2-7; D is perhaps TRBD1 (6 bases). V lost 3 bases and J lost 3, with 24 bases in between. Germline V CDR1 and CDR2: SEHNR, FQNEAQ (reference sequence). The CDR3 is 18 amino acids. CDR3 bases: TGTGCCAGCAGCTTTCCCCGGGTCTCAAGGGGGTTGGACTACGAGCAGTACTTC. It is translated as CASSFPRVSRGLDYEQYF.

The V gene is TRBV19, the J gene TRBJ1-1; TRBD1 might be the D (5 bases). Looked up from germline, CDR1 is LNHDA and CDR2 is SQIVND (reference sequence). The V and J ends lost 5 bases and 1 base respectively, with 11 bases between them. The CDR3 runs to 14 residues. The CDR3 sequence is CASSGPGGNTEAFF. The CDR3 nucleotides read TGTGCCAGTAGTGGACCCGGGGGGAACACTGAAGCTTTCTTT.

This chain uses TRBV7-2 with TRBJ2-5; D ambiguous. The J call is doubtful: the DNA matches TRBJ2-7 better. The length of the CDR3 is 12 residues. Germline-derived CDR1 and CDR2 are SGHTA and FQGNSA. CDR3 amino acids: CASSLGSYEQYF. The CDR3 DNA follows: TGTGCCAGCAGCTTAGGAAGCTACGAGCAGTACTTC.

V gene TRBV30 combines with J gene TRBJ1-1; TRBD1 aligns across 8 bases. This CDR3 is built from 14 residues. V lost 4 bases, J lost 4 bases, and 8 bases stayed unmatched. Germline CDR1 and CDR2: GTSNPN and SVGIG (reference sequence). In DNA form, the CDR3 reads TGTGCCTGGACTTGGACAGGGTGGAGCACTGAAGCTTTCTTT. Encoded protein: CAWTWTGWSTEAFF.

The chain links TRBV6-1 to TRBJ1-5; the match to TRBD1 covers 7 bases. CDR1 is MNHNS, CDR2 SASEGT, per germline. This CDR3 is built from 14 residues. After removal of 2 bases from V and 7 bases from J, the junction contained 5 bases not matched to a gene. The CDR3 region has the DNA TGTGCCAGCAGTGAATTAGGGGGCAGACAGCCCCAGCATTTT. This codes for CASSELGGRQPQHF.

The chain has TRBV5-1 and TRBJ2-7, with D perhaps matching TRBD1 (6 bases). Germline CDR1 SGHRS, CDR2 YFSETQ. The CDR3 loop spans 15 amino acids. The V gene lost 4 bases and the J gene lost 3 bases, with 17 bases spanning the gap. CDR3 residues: CASSPNSQGYYEQYF. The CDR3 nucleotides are TGCGCCAGCAGCCCCAATTCCCAGGGGTACTACGAGCAGTACTTC.

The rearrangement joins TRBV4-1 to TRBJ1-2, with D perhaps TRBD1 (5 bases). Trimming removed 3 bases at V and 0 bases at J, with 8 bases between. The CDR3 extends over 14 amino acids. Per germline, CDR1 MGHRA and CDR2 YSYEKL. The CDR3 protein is CASSQRGANYGYTF. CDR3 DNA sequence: TGCGCCAGCAGCCAGCGGGGGGCTAACTATGGCTACACCTTC.

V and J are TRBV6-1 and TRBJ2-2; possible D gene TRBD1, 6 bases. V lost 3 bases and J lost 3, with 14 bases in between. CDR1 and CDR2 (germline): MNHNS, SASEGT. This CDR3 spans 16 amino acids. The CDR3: CASSDDGQPYTGELFF. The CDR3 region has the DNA TGTGCCAGCAGTGACGACGGACAGCCCTACACCGGGGAGCTGTTTTTT.

For the CDR3, the DNA is TGTGCCAGCAGCTTAGGGAGGGAAGATACGCAGTATTTT. It translates to CASSLGREDTQYF. The chain carries TRBV7-9 and TRBJ2-3, with D maybe TRBD2 (6 bases). Trimming took off 1 base at V and 5 bases at J, with 7 bases between the two ends. Per the germline V gene, CDR1 is SEHNR and CDR2 is FQNEAQ (reference sequence). CDR3 length: 13 residues.

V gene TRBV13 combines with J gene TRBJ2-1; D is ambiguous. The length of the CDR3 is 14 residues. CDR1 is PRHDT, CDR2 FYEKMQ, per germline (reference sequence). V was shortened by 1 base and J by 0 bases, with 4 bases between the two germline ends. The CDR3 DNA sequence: TGTGCCAGCAGCTTAGTTAGCTCCTACAATGAGCAGTTCTTC. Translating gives CASSLVSSYNEQFF.